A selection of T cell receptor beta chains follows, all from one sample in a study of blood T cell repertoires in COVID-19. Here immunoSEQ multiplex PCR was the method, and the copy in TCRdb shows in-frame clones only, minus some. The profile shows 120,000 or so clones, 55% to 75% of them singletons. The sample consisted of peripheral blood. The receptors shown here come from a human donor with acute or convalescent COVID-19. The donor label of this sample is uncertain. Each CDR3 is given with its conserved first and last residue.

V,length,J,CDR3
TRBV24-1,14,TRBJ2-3,CATSIRQGTDTQYF
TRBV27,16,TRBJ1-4,CASTLRGGATNEKLFF
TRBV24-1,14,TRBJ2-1,CATSRSGAGGEQFF
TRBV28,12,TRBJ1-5,CASSPPYQPQHF
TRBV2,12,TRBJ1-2,CASSANGYGYTF
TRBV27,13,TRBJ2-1,CATRQGTYNEQFF
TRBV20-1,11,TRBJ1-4,CSGTDNEKLFF
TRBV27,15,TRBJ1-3,CASSPGGASGNTIYF
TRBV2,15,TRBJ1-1,CASSDSGRGYTEAFF
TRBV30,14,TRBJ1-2,CAWSVLGVYYGYTF
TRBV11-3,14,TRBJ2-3,CASSLGSSTDTQYF
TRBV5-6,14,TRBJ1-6,CASSFLDRASPLHF
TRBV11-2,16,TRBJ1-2,CASSLMAGTAFYGYTF
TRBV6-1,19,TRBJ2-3,CASSASDRGVATRTDTQYF
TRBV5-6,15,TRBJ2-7,CASSFGGQIGLEQYF
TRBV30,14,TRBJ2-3,CAWSLGQVPGTQYF
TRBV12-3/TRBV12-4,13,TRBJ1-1,CASRRQGWTEAFF
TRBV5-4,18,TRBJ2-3,CASSLATSGSSSTDTQYF
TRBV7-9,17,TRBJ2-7,CASSPPVGQIRAYEQYF
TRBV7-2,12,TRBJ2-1,CASSLGHNEQFF
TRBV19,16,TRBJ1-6,CASSIITGSYNSPLHF
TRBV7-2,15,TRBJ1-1,CASSGKQGLVTEAFF
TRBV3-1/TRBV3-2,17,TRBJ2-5,CASSLYSSGGNQETQYF
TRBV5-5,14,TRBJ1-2,CASSGRQGSYGYTF
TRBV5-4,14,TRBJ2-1,CASSRRGLNNEQFF
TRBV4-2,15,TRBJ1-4,CASSQTGTANEKLFF
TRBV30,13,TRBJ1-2,CAWSVQENYGYTF
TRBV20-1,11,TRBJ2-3,CSANGQTTQYF
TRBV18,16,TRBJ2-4,CASSPPGLAAKNIQYF
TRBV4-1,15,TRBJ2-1,CASSRTSGSYNEQFF
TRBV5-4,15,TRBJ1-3,CASSLKGASGNTIYF
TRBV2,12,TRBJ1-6,CASNRDNSPLHF
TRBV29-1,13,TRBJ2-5,CSGGLARKETQYF
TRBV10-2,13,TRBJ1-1,CASRTYRDTEAFF
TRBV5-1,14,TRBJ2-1,CASSRGLASDEQFF
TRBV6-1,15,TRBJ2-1,CASSEAGGSYNEQFF
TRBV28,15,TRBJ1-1,CASSSDRGWNTEAFF
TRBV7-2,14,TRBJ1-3,CASSLGFGGNTIYF
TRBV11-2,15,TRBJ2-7,CASSPNRGSAYEQYF
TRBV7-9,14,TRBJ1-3,CASRDFKPGNTIYF
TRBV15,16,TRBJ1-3,CATSRETGASGNTIYF
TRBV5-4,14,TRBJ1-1,CASSLASGDTEAFF
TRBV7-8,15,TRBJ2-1,CASSTLAGGLNEQFF
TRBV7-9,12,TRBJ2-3,CASSLGAPTQYF
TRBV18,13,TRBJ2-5,CASSSDSEETQYF
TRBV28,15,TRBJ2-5,CASSLGQIAQETQYF
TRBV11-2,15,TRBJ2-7,CASSLGTGGFGEQYF
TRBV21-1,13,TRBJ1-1,CASSKGRDREAFF